These 13 T cell receptor beta chains came from one sample sequenced in a study of OX40 agonist ivuxolimab in advanced cancers. The assay was immunoSEQ multiplex PCR, and TCRdb's table has in-frame clones only and misses some. The profile shows approximately 70,000 clones, approximately 90% of them singletons. The sample was CD4+ or CD8+ T cells sorted from blood, taken in a trial of the OX40 agonist ivuxolimab. The source is an adult with an advanced solid tumor such as melanoma, head and neck, liver or kidney cancer.

The chain employs TRBV10-3 and TRBJ2-7; 7 positions match TRBD1. The CDR3 consists of 14 residues. Trimming removed 3 bases from V and 0 bases from J; junction bases left unmatched: 2. Germline lookup yields CDR1 ENHRY and CDR2 SYGVKD. The CDR3 sequence: CAISEGTASYEQYF. The CDR3 DNA reads as TGTGCCATCAGTGAAGGGACAGCCTCCTACGAGCAGTACTTC.

This rearrangement joins TRBV6-1 to TRBJ2-7, with D possibly matching TRBD2 (6 bases). Per germline, CDR1 MNHNS and CDR2 SASEGT. V was pared by 5 bases and J by 6 bases, with 20 bases between. CDR3 size: 15 residues. DNA of the CDR3: TGTGCCAGCAGTTTGGGCGGGACCGGGCAGGGCGAGCAGTACTTC. Its translation: CASSLGGTGQGEQYF.

The CDR3 loop reads CASSLVGGGEKLFF. Written as DNA, the CDR3 is TGTGCCAGCAGCTTAGTCGGGGGCGGTGAAAAACTGTTTTTT. V usage is TRBV11-2 and J usage is TRBJ1-4; perhaps TRBD1 as D (6 bases). V was cut by 1 base and J by 7 bases, with 10 bases left in between. The germline V gene has CDR1 SGHAT and CDR2 FQNNGV. The CDR3 totals 14 residues.

This clone has more than one count but fewer than ten. V and J are TRBV27 and TRBJ1-2; the match to TRBD1 covers 7 bases. This CDR3 region has 15 residues. J was trimmed by 7 bases and V by 4 bases; bases with no gene match: 12. Germline V gene lookup returns CDR1 MNHEY and CDR2 SMNVEV (reference sequence). This chain's CDR3 is CASSSSVRGFVGYTF. CDR3 bases: TGTGCCAGCAGTTCGTCCGTCAGGGGGTTCGTTGGCTACACCTTC.

The chain employs TRBV12-5 and TRBJ2-1; 16 positions agree with TRBD2. CDR3 size: 15 residues. Trimming removed 5 bases from V and 7 bases from J; junction bases left unmatched: 2. Germline V gives CDR1 LGHNT, CDR2 FRNRAP. The CDR3 protein is CASGVGLAGGNEQFF. The DNA for the CDR3 is TGTGCTAGTGGTGTGGGACTAGCGGGGGGGAATGAGCAGTTCTTC. The full variable domain, with the rest looked up from reference TRBV12-5 and TRBJ2-1, is DARVTQTPRHKVTEMGQEVTMRCQPILGHNTVFWYRQTMMQGLELLAYFRNRAPLDDSGMPKDRFSAEMPDATLATLKIQPSEPRDSAVYFCASGVGLAGGNEQFFGPGTRLTVL.

The genes are TRBV11-2 and TRBJ2-2, with 12 bases aligning to TRBD2. Losses at the gene ends were 5 bases for V and 5 bases for J; bases not matched to a gene: 3. The CDR3 is 15 residues long. Germline-derived CDR1 and CDR2 are SGHAT and FQNNGV. The CDR3 is CASSLGLAGTGELFF. CDR3 DNA: TGTGCCAGCAGCCTCGGACTAGCGGGAACCGGGGAGCTGTTTTTT.

The chain's CDR3 is CASRSITSGPDTQYF. The CDR3 bases are TGTGCCAGCAGATCCATTACTAGCGGCCCAGATACGCAGTATTTT. The V and J genes are TRBV6-5 and TRBJ2-3, with 8 bases aligning to TRBD2. The CDR3 consists of 15 residues. Germline trimming cut 6 bases from V and 4 bases from J; bases unmatched to any gene: 9. CDR1 and CDR2 (germline): MNHEY, SVGAGI.

The V call is TRBV7-2, the J call TRBJ2-1; TRBD1 or TRBD2 may be the D gene (6 bases each). Germline CDR1 is SGHTA and CDR2 is FQGNSA. Trimming removed 2 bases at V and 9 bases at J, with 17 bases between. This CDR3 has 15 residues. CDR3 coding DNA: TGTGCCAGCAGCTTAAGGGGGGAGGTGGGTGGTGAGCAGTTCTTC. It translates to CASSLRGEVGGEQFF.

The V call is TRBV6-5, the J call TRBJ2-6; no reliable D call. The V end was cut by 9 bases, the J end by 0 bases, with 12 bases between. CDR3 length: 15 amino acids. Per the germline V gene, CDR1 is MNHEY and CDR2 is SVGAGI. This chain's CDR3 is CASKLLGSGANVLTF. CDR3 bases: TGTGCCAGTAAGCTCCTGGGCTCTGGGGCCAACGTCCTGACTTTC.

The chain carries TRBV18 and TRBJ2-5, with 9 bases matching TRBD1. Germline loops: CDR1 KGHSH, CDR2 LQKENI. Trimming at V came to 3 bases and at J to 5 bases, leaving 13 bases not matched to a gene. The CDR3 loop spans 17 amino acids. CDR3 sequence reads: CASSPKTRTGGKETQYF. CDR3 nucleotides: TGTGCCAGCTCACCTAAGACACGAACAGGGGGCAAGGAGACCCAGTACTTC.

The chain has TRBV5-1 and TRBJ1-4; D is uncertain. The CDR3 consists of 16 residues. Germline V CDR1 and CDR2: SGHRS, YFSETQ. Trimming removed 4 bases at V and 5 bases at J, with 18 bases between. This chain's CDR3 is CASSLNAAESNEKLFF. CDR3 in DNA: TGCGCCAGCAGCCTGAACGCGGCAGAATCAAATGAAAAACTGTTTTTT.

The rearrangement uses TRBV10-3 and TRBJ2-7, with 15 nucleotides matching TRBD2. Germline lookup yields CDR1 ENHRY and CDR2 SYGVKD. The CDR3 is 18 residues long. The trim removed 5 bases at V and 1 base at J, leaving 9 bases unmatched. The CDR3 is CAISRRGLAGGLSYEQYF. The CDR3 nucleotides are TGTGCCATCAGTAGACGGGGACTAGCGGGAGGACTTTCCTACGAGCAGTACTTC.

The V gene is TRBV5-6, the J gene TRBJ2-7; either TRBD1 or TRBD2 may fit D (8 bases each). Germline CDR1 and CDR2: SGHDT and YYEEEE. This CDR3 has 16 residues. With 0 bases removed from V and 6 bases from J, the gap between germline ends came to 19 bases. CDR3 bases: TGTGCCAGCAGCTTGGCCTGGATTAGCGGGACAGGCGAGCAGTACTTC. Protein: CASSLAWISGTGEQYF. Together with reference TRBV5-6 and TRBJ2-7, the CDR3 gives the full variable domain: DAGVTQSPTHLIKTRGQQVTLRCSPKSGHDTVSWYQQALGQGPQFIFQYYEEEERQRGNFPDRFSGHQFPNYSSELNVNALLLGDSALYLCASSLAWISGTGEQYFGPGTRLTVT.